Each of the 17 T cell receptor beta chains below was sequenced from the same sample in a study of breast tumors, draining lymph nodes, adjacent tissues. TCRdb passed the multiplex PCR reads through MiXCR, listing each CDR3 protein once. The repertoire includes 150,000 to 200,000 distinct CDR3 sequences, 33% of them detected once, and around 4% sits in the top ten. Breast cancer patients provided tissue from their axillary draining lymph nodes. Sequencing was done on a sample of axillary lymph node tissue. Receptors were obtained from a female donor with breast cancer. Some clones in this sample may be carry-over from other donors' samples.

This clonotype showed up many times. The rearrangement joins TRBV20-1 to TRBJ2-7, with 10 positions matching TRBD2. Germline CDR1 DFQATT, CDR2 SNEGSKA (reference sequence). Trimming cost V 0 bases and J 0 bases; bases outside gene matches: 2. The CDR3 is 15 amino acids. The CDR3: CSAREPSGSSYEQYF. In nucleotides, the CDR3 is TGCAGTGCTAGAGAACCTAGCGGGAGCTCCTACGAGCAGTACTTC.

This clonotype was counted at least ten times. The chain recombines TRBV6-2 or TRBV6-3 with TRBJ2-7; 7 bases line up with TRBD2. Losses at the gene ends were 4 bases for V and 6 bases for J; bases not matched to a gene: 9. The CDR3 runs 14 residues. Germline CDR1 is MNHEY and CDR2 is SVGEGT. Here the CDR3 DNA reads TGTGCCAGCAGTTTAACGCGGGGGAGGAGCGAGCAGTACTTC. This codes for CASSLTRGRSEQYF.

This clonotype was detected ten times or more. The V gene is TRBV9, the J gene TRBJ2-1; tentatively, D is TRBD1 (5 bases). V dropped 1 base and J dropped 5 bases, with 16 bases sitting between them. The germline CDR1 and CDR2 sequences are SGDLS and YYNGEE. The CDR3 sequence is 16 residues long. CDR3 loop: CASSVREGVLHNEQFF. As DNA, the CDR3 is TGTGCCAGCAGCGTAAGAGAAGGGGTTTTGCACAATGAGCAGTTCTTC.

This clonotype was seen many times. The chain joins TRBV6-1 to TRBJ1-5, with unresolved D. The CDR3 extends over 14 amino acids. V lost 6 bases and J 2 bases, leaving 11 bases between the germline ends. Looked up from germline, CDR1 is MNHNS and CDR2 is SASEGT. The CDR3 nucleotides read TGTGCCAGCAGGGACTACCTGGGCAATCAGCCCCAGCATTTT. The encoded protein is CASRDYLGNQPQHF.

This clonotype has ten or more counts. The J gene is TRBJ2-2, the V gene TRBV11-3; no definite D call. Deletions cut 5 bases from V and 8 bases from J, with 12 bases between. Germline V gene data show CDR1 as SGHNT and CDR2 as YENEEA. CDR3 length equals 13 residues. The CDR3 loop is CASSQIFSGELFF. For the CDR3, the DNA is TGTGCCAGCAGCCAAATATTTAGTGGGGAGCTGTTTTTT.

The sample holds a few counts of this clonotype. A much larger clonotype is one base distant, so this may be a read error. This chain uses TRBV29-1 with TRBJ2-1, with D tentatively TRBD1 (6 bases). Germline-derived CDR1 and CDR2 are SQVTM and ANQGSEA. This CDR3 is built from 14 residues. The CDR3 region is CSIELARGHNEQFF. CDR3 in DNA: TGCAGCATTGAACTTGCCAGGGGCCACAATGAGCAGTTCTTC.

This clonotype is medium-sized (0.01 to 0.1%) by share. The chain uses TRBV29-1 and TRBJ2-2; D is unclear. The germline V and J ends were trimmed by 4 bases and 0 bases, with 9 bases remaining between them. The germline V gene has CDR1 SQVTM and CDR2 ANQGSEA. The CDR3 extends over 14 amino acids. The CDR3 coding sequence is TGCAGCGTTGGGGCGTATGCGAACACCGGGGAGCTGTTTTTT. Its translation: CSVGAYANTGELFF.

This clonotype was detected ten times or more. V and J are TRBV3-1 and TRBJ1-6; D may be TRBD1 (6 bases). The CDR3 runs to 14 residues. The V end lost 0 bases, the J end lost 7 bases, and 7 bases lay between the germline ends. In germline, CDR1 is LGHDT, CDR2 YNNKEL (reference sequence). CDR3 DNA sequence: TGTGCCAGCAGCCAAGAGAGGGGGAATTCACCCCTCCACTTT. It translates to CASSQERGNSPLHF.

The chain employs TRBV14 and TRBJ2-3; D is perhaps TRBD1 or TRBD2 (6 bases each). Germline V lookup: CDR1 SGHDN, CDR2 FVKESK. The CDR3 contains 16 residues. Deletions cut 1 base from V and 5 bases from J, with 16 bases between. The CDR3 DNA sequence: TGTGCCAGCAGCCAAGTGGATTGGGGGGCTTTAGATACGCAGTATTTT. Residues: CASSQVDWGALDTQYF.

The sample holds many counts of this clonotype. This may arise from a read error, as a much more abundant clone is one base away. The gene calls are TRBV6-6 and TRBJ2-7; 9 bases match TRBD2. From germline, CDR1 is MNHNY and CDR2 SVGAGI (reference sequence). The CDR3 has 13 amino acids. CDR3: CASSRREGYAQYF. For the CDR3, the DNA is TGTGCCAGCAGTCGGCGGGAGGGGTACGCGCAGTACTTC.

Comments on this clonotype: The germline gene is not matched at one end of the junction; a read error may be the cause. This chain joins TRBV6-2 or TRBV6-3 and TRBJ2-2; D gene unclear. Germline V lookup: CDR1 MNHEY, CDR2 SVGEGT. The CDR3 is made up of 13 amino acids. CDR3 loop: CASSHSLGGELFF. The CDR3 DNA reads TGTGCCAGCAGTCACTCGCTTGGCGGGGAGCTGTTTTTT.

This chain joins TRBV6-1 and TRBJ1-5, with unresolved D. Germline values: CDR1 MNHNS, CDR2 SASEGT. The CDR3 contains 12 residues. The V and J ends lost 7 bases and 2 bases respectively, with 6 bases between them. The CDR3 DNA reads TGTGCCAGCAAGGAGGGCAATCAGCCCCAGCATTTT. Its protein product is CASKEGNQPQHF.

This clonotype was picked up a small number of times. The rearrangement joins TRBV5-6 to TRBJ2-4, with unresolved D. V was clipped by 1 base and J by 0 bases, with 8 bases between them. The germline V gene encodes CDR1 SGHDT and CDR2 YYEEEE. This CDR3 has 15 amino acids. The CDR3 bases are TGTGCCAGCAGCTTGAGGATCTTAGCCAAAAACATTCAGTACTTC. Its protein is CASSLRILAKNIQYF.

This clonotype was recorded many times. The chain uses TRBV13 and TRBJ2-3, with D tentatively TRBD1 or TRBD2 (5 bases each). The CDR3 sequence is 13 residues long. Trimming took 5 bases from V and 9 from J, leaving 15 bases between them. Germline V gives CDR1 PRHDT, CDR2 FYEKMQ (reference sequence). The CDR3 DNA follows: TGTGCCAGCAGCCCCCCCCCTGGGACGACGCAGTATTTT. Protein sequence: CASSPPPGTTQYF.

This clonotype occurred many times. The V gene is TRBV5-1, the J gene TRBJ2-3; TRBD2 aligns across 15 bases. The J segment lost 6 bases and the V segment lost 4 bases, leaving 9 bases of the junction unmatched. Germline V gives CDR1 SGHRS, CDR2 YFSETQ. This CDR3 is built from 17 residues. The DNA for the CDR3 is TGCGCCAGCAGCGTAGGGACTAGCGGGAGGCGGGCGGATACGCAGTATTTT. Translated, it gives CASSVGTSGRRADTQYF.

The CDR3 DNA is TGTGCCAGCAGTTCCCGACATGGGTTGCAGCCCCAGCATTTT. Its translation: CASSSRHGLQPQHF. The V and J genes are TRBV6-2 or TRBV6-3 and TRBJ1-5; D remains unclear. The length of the CDR3 is 14 residues. V lost 4 bases and J lost 7, with 14 bases in between. Germline lookup yields CDR1 MNHEY and CDR2 SVGEGT.

This clonotype has at least ten counts. V usage is TRBV9 and J usage is TRBJ2-4, with 12 bases that match TRBD1. Losses at the gene ends were 2 bases for V and 9 bases for J; bases not matched to a gene: 6. The germline V gene has CDR1 SGDLS and CDR2 YYNGEE. This CDR3 contains 15 residues. CDR3 DNA sequence: TGTGCCAGCAGCGTCGGGACAGGGGGCGCGGGCATTCAGTACTTC. Translation gives CASSVGTGGAGIQYF. Looking up the rest from reference TRBV9 and TRBJ2-4 gives the full variable domain: DSGVTQTPKHLITATGQRVTLRCSPRSGDLSVYWYQQSLDQGLQFLIQYYNGEERAKGNILERFSAQQFPDLHSELNLSSLELGDSALYFCASSVGTGGAGIQYFGAGTRLSVL.